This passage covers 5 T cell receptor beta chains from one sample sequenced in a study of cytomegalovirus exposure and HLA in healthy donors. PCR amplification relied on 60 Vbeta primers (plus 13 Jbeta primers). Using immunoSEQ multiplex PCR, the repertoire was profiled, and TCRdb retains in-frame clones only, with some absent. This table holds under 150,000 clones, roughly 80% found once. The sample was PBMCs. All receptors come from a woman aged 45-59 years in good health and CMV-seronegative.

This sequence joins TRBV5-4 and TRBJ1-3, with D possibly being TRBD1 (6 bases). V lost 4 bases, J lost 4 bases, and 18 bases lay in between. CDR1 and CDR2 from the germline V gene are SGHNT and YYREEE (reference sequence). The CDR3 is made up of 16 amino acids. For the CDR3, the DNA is TGTGCCAGCAGCACAGCCCACAGGGATGGCGGAAACACCATATATTTT. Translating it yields CASSTAHRDGGNTIYF. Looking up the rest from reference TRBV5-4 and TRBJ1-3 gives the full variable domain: ETGVTQSPTHLIKTRGQQVTLRCSSQSGHNTVSWYQQALGQGPQFIFQYYREEENGRGNFPPRFSGLQFPNYSSELNVNALELDDSALYLCASSTAHRDGGNTIYFGEGSWLTVV.

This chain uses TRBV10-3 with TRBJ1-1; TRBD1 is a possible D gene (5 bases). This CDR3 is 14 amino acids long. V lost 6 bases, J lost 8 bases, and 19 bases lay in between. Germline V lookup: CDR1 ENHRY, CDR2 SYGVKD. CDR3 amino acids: CAIREEFTQAEAFF. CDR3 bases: TGTGCCATCAGGGAGGAATTCACACAGGCGGAAGCTTTCTTT.

The CDR3 loop reads CASSSVGFMGSSGTQYF. The CDR3 DNA reads TGCGCCAGCAGCTCTGTTGGGTTTATGGGTTCGTCAGGAACGCAGTATTTT. The chain couples TRBV5-1 to TRBJ2-3; D is unclear. The CDR3 is 17 amino acids. Trimming cost V 3 bases and J 9 bases, with 26 bases left between them. Germline CDR1 is SGHRS and CDR2 is YFSETQ.

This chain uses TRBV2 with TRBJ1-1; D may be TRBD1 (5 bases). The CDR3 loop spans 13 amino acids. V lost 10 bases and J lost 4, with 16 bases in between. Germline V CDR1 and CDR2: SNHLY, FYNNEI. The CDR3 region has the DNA TGTGCCATCAAAGGGGTATGGCTCACTGAAGCTTTCTTT. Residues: CAIKGVWLTEAFF.

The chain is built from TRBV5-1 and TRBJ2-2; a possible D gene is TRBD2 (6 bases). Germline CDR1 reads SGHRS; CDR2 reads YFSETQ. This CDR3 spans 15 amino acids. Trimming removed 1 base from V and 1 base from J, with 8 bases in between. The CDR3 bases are TGCGCCAGCAGCTTGTGGCGGGAGAACACCGGGGAGCTGTTTTTT. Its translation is CASSLWRENTGELFF.